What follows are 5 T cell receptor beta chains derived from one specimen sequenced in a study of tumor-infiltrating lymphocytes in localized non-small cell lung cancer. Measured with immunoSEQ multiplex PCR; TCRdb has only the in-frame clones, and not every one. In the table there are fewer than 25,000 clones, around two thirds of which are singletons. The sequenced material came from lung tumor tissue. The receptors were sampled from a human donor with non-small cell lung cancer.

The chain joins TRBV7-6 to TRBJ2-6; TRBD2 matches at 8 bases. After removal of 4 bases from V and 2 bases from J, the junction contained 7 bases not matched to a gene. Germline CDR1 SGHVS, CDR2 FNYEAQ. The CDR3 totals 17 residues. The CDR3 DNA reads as TGTGCCAGCAGCTCGACCCCGGGGGGGGCTGGGGCCAACGTCCTGACTTTC. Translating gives CASSSTPGGAGANVLTF.

CDR3 in amino acids: CASSLVASGDYEQYF. The CDR3 nucleotides read TGCGCCAGCAGCTTGGTAGCTAGCGGGGACTACGAGCAGTACTTC. The rearrangement uses TRBV5-1 and TRBJ2-7, with TRBD2 matching over 9 bases. The CDR3 contains 15 residues. Trimming removed 0 bases from V and 3 bases from J; junction bases left unmatched: 4. Germline CDR1 is SGHRS and CDR2 is YFSETQ.

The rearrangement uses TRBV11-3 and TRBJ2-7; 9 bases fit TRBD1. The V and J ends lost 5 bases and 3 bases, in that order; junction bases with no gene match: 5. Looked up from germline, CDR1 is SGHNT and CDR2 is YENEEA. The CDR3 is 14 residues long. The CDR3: CASSRQGGNYEQYF. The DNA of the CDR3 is TGTGCCAGCAGCCGACAGGGGGGGAACTACGAGCAGTACTTC.

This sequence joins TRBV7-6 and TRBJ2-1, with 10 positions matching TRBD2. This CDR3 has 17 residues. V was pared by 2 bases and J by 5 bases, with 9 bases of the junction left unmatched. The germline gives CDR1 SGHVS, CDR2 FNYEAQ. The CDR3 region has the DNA TGTGCCAGCAGCTTATTCGGACTTAGCGGGGGGAACAATGAGCAGTTCTTC. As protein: CASSLFGLSGGNNEQFF.

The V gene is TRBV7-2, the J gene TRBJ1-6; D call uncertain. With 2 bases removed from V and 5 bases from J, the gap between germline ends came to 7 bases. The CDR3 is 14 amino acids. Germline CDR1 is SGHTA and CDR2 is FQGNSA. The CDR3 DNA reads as TGTGCCAGCAGCTTAAGACCGGATAATTCACCCCTCCACTTT. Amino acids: CASSLRPDNSPLHF.